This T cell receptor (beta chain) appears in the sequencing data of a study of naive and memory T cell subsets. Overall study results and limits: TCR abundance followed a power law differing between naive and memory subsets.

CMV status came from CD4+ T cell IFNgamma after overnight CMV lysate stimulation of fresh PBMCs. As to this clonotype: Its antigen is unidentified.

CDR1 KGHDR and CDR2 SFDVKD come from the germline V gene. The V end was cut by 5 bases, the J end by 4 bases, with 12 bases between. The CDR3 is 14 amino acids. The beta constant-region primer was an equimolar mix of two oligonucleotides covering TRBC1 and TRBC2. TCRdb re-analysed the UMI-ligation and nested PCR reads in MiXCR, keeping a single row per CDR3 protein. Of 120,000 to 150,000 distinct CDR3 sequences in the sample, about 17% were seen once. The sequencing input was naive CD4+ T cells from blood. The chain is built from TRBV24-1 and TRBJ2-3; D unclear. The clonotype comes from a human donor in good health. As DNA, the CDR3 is TGTGCCACCAGTGTCTTGACTGCGTCAGATACGCAGTATTTT. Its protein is CATSVLTASDTQYF.